This TCR beta chain was recovered during a study of cytomegalovirus exposure and HLA in healthy donors. The germline CDR1 and CDR2 sequences are MNHNY and SVGAGI (reference sequence). V trimming: 2 bases; J trimming: 8 bases; junction bases outside the gene matches: 6. There are 14 residues in the CDR3. This clone was observed a handful of times. The PCR employed 60 Vbeta primers together with 13 Jbeta primers. Per the authors' pipeline: The count from a later analysis was 70 million to 85 million unique TCR beta chains, roughly 11 million of them shared. Sequencing was performed with immunoSEQ multiplex PCR; in TCRdb, only in-frame clones are kept and a portion is missing. V, J and clone size are taken as reported in that table, and D and trimming were inferred from the DNA itself. The sample records 100,000 to 150,000 clones, approximately 78% being singletons.

V and J are TRBV6-6 and TRBJ1-2, with 9 bases matching TRBD1. The sample consisted of PBMCs. The TCR originated in a man aged 25 to 40 in good health and CMV-seropositive. CDR3 coding DNA: TGTGCCAGCAGTTACGAGGGACAGGGCTCCGGCTACACCTTC. Translating gives CASSYEGQGSGYTF.